One and the same sample provided the 25 T cell receptor beta chains below, sequenced in a study of shared clonotypes between healthy human individuals. CD45RO negativity and positive selection for CCR7 defined naive CD8 cells, a population that excluded terminally differentiated effector memory CD45RA+ cells. Produced via immunoSEQ multiplex PCR; TCRdb's table is partial and in-frame only. This table holds about 2.1 million clones, over 85% found once. Sequences were obtained from naive CD8+ T cells from PBMCs. The receptors derive from a man between 18 and 29 years old in good health. Some clones in this sample may be carry-over from other donors' samples.

Turning to this clone: The same CDR3 is also encoded by other DNA sequences in this sample. The genes are TRBV7-9 and TRBJ2-6, with a weak D call TRBD2 (5 bases). From germline, CDR1 is SEHNR and CDR2 FQNEAQ (reference sequence). CDR3 length equals 15 residues. The V end lost 2 bases, the J end lost 2 bases, and 7 bases lay between the germline ends. The CDR3 region is CASSLSGAGANVLTF. The DNA of the CDR3 is TGTGCCAGCAGCTTATCCGGGGCTGGGGCCAACGTCCTGACTTTC.

V is TRBV10-3 and J is TRBJ1-5; D perhaps matches TRBD1 (6 bases). Deletions cut 4 bases from V and 3 bases from J, with 10 bases between. The CDR3 covers 14 residues. The germline V gene has CDR1 ENHRY and CDR2 SYGVKD. CDR3 nucleotide sequence: TGTGCCATCAGTGGAGGGGGAATCAATCAGCCCCAGCATTTT. This translates into CAISGGGINQPQHF.

Comments on this clone: The germline gene is not matched at one end of the junction; a read error may be the cause. This sample includes further DNA sequences coding for the same CDR3. V is TRBV13 and J is TRBJ1-4; D unclear. CDR1 PRHDT and CDR2 FYEKMQ come from the germline V gene (reference sequence). There are 12 residues in the CDR3. The chain's CDR3 is CASSLGREKLFF. CDR3 coding DNA: TGTGCCAGCAGCCTAGGGAGAGAAAAACTGTTTTTT. The entire variable domain, with the rest obtained from reference TRBV13 and TRBJ1-4, is as follows: AAGVIQSPRHLIKEKRETATLKCYPIPRHDTVYWYQQGPGQDPQFLISFYEKMQSDKGSIPDRFSAQQFSDYHSELNMSSLELGDSALYFCASSLGREKLFFGSGTQLSVL.

This clone was seen a handful of times. CDR3 amino acids: CAWSPREGLDGYTF. CDR3 sequence (DNA): TGTGCCTGGAGTCCTCGAGAGGGCTTGGATGGCTACACCTTC. This sequence joins TRBV30 and TRBJ1-2; D is unresolved. The V end was cut by 2 bases, the J end by 6 bases, with 16 bases between. Germline V gives CDR1 GTSNPN, CDR2 SVGIG (reference sequence). This CDR3 is 14 amino acids long.

A single count supports this clone. The rearrangement joins TRBV6-6 to TRBJ1-6; weak D call: TRBD1 (5 bases). V shed 6 bases and J shed 7 bases, with 10 bases lying between them. Germline-derived CDR1 and CDR2 are MNHNY and SVGAGI (reference sequence). CDR3 length equals 13 residues. The CDR3 here is CASSPGLNSPLHF. CDR3 nucleotide sequence: TGTGCCAGCAGCCCGGGACTGAATTCACCCCTCCACTTT.

This clone was seen a few times. The chain uses TRBV9 and TRBJ1-1; D might be TRBD1 (6 bases). Germline V gene data show CDR1 as SGDLS and CDR2 as YYNGEE. Trimming removed 4 bases at V and 0 bases at J, with 13 bases between. The CDR3 contains 15 residues. CDR3 DNA: TGTGCCAGCAGCCTTTACAGGGACATGAACACTGAAGCTTTCTTT. As protein: CASSLYRDMNTEAFF.

The J gene is TRBJ2-7, the V gene TRBV5-1; D possibly corresponds to TRBD1 (5 bases). The length of the CDR3 is 13 residues. Germline loops: CDR1 SGHRS, CDR2 YFSETQ. V lost 0 bases to trimming and J lost 7 bases, with 11 bases between them. The DNA for the CDR3 is TGCGCCAGCAGCTTGGGAATGAAGGGGGAGCAGTACTTC. It codes for CASSLGMKGEQYF.

This clone has a single count. CDR3 sequence: CASSSRIGVNTGELFF. The CDR3 bases are TGTGCCAGCAGCTCCCGTATAGGAGTTAACACCGGGGAGCTGTTTTTT. This chain links TRBV7-9 with TRBJ2-2; D remains ambiguous. The CDR3 runs 16 residues. CDR1 is SEHNR and CDR2 is FQNEAQ in the germline V gene (reference sequence). V lost 4 bases, J lost 2 bases, and 14 bases lay in between. Combining the CDR3 with reference TRBV7-9 and TRBJ2-2 gives the whole variable domain DTGVSQNPRHKITKRGQNVTFRCDPISEHNRLYWYRQTLGQGPEFLTYFQNEAQLEKSRLLSDRFSAERPKGSFSTLEIQRTEQGDSAMYLCASSSRIGVNTGELFFGEGSRLTVL.

With regard to this clone: A junction end diverges from the germline sequence, so it may reflect a read error. The V call is TRBV7-9, the J call TRBJ2-7, with TRBD1 identical over 9 bases. The CDR3 has 15 residues. CDR1 and CDR2 (germline): SEHNR, FQNEAQ (reference sequence). In DNA, the CDR3 is TGTGCCAGCAGCGGCGGGACAGGGATCTCCAACGAGCAGTACTTC. Translation: CASSGGTGISNEQYF.

V and J are TRBV11-2 and TRBJ2-7; 8 bases line up with TRBD1. V shed 4 bases, J shed 5 bases, and the junction held 10 bases outside the gene matches. The germline V gene encodes CDR1 SGHAT and CDR2 FQNNGV. The CDR3 loop spans 15 amino acids. The CDR3 DNA reads TGTGCCAGCAGCTCTCGACAGGGGAACCGGAACGAGCAGTACTTC. It translates to CASSSRQGNRNEQYF. The full variable domain, its missing parts supplied by reference TRBV11-2 and TRBJ2-7, is EAGVAQSPRYKIIEKRQSVAFWCNPISGHATLYWYQQILGQGPKLLIQFQNNGVVDDSQLPKDRFSAERLKGVDSTLKIQPAKLEDSAVYLCASSSRQGNRNEQYFGPGTRLTVT.

J is TRBJ2-1 and V is TRBV5-6, with 10 nucleotides matching TRBD2. J lost 1 base, V lost 4 bases, and 5 bases had no gene match. The CDR3 has 16 residues. Germline V gene lookup returns CDR1 SGHDT and CDR2 YYEEEE. The CDR3 DNA sequence: TGTGCCAGCAGCCGAGGACTAGCGGCTTCCTACAATGAGCAGTTCTTC. Translated, it gives CASSRGLAASYNEQFF.

The chain combines TRBV6-1 with TRBJ1-2, with a tentative D call TRBD1 (6 bases). The CDR3 has 12 residues. Trimming took 7 bases from V and 5 from J, leaving 11 bases between them. Looked up from germline, CDR1 is MNHNS and CDR2 is SASEGT. The CDR3 DNA follows: TGTGCCAGCATAAGGGGGTGGTATGGCTACACCTTC. It translates to CASIRGWYGYTF.

The chain couples TRBV4-3 to TRBJ1-4; a possible D gene is TRBD1 (6 bases). The CDR3 covers 15 residues. V was pared by 1 base and J by 8 bases, with 14 bases between. The germline V gene has CDR1 LGHNA and CDR2 YSLEER. This chain's CDR3 is CASSQGSGAQEKLFF. CDR3 DNA sequence: TGCGCCAGCAGCCAAGGGTCAGGGGCTCAGGAAAAACTGTTTTTT.

This clone was seen once. The genes are TRBV27 and TRBJ1-2; the D gene is possibly TRBD1 (6 bases). Germline CDR1 MNHEY, CDR2 SMNVEV (reference sequence). V was clipped by 2 bases and J by 5 bases, with 15 bases between them. There are 15 residues in the CDR3. The CDR3 loop reads CASSLNPGTPYGYTF. The DNA of the CDR3 is TGTGCCAGCAGTTTAAACCCAGGGACACCATATGGCTACACCTTC.

The CDR3 loop is CASSLGLIGFQNTEAFF. CDR3 bases: TGTGCCAGCAGCTTAGGCCTTATCGGGTTTCAGAACACTGAAGCTTTCTTT. The chain is built from TRBV7-8 and TRBJ1-1; D not resolved. Trimming removed 1 base at V and 1 base at J, with 16 bases between. Germline V gives CDR1 SGHVS, CDR2 FQNEAQ. The length of the CDR3 is 17 residues.

The gene calls are TRBV19 and TRBJ2-7; possible D gene TRBD2, 6 bases. Between the trimmed V and J ends, which lost 0 bases and 2 bases, there was a span of 11 bases. From germline, CDR1 is LNHDA and CDR2 SQIVND (reference sequence). The CDR3 runs 15 residues. The CDR3 reads CASSIDLGGPYEQYF. Here the CDR3 DNA reads TGTGCCAGTAGTATAGATCTCGGGGGACCCTACGAGCAGTACTTC.

V gene TRBV7-7 combines with J gene TRBJ2-5; D not certain. Looked up from germline, CDR1 is SSHAT and CDR2 is FNYEAQ (reference sequence). Trimming removed 5 bases at V and 1 base at J, with 17 bases between. This CDR3 spans 16 amino acids. This CDR3 reads CASSPLAPAVQETQYF. The CDR3 coding sequence is TGTGCCAGCAGCCCACTCGCCCCCGCAGTCCAAGAGACCCAGTACTTC.

The V gene is TRBV9, the J gene TRBJ2-1; D is possibly TRBD1 or TRBD2 (6 bases each). The CDR3 loop spans 15 amino acids. Looked up from germline, CDR1 is SGDLS and CDR2 is YYNGEE. Trimming took off 0 bases at V and 6 bases at J, with 13 bases between the two ends. CDR3 residues: CASSVAGAPLNEQFF. CDR3 DNA sequence: TGTGCCAGCAGCGTAGCGGGGGCGCCACTCAATGAGCAGTTCTTC.

This rearrangement joins TRBV28 to TRBJ1-2; D may be TRBD1 (5 bases). The CDR3 spans 15 residues. Germline V gene data show CDR1 as MDHEN and CDR2 as SYDVKM. V was shortened by 6 bases and J by 3 bases, with 17 bases between the two germline ends. CDR3 residues: CASRDPGQGYYGYTF. The CDR3 bases are TGTGCCAGCAGGGACCCAGGGCAGGGCTACTATGGCTACACCTTC.

The V gene is TRBV25-1, the J gene TRBJ2-1; TRBD2 matches 9 bases. Losses at the gene ends were 8 bases for V and 3 bases for J; bases not matched to a gene: 5. This CDR3 is 14 amino acids long. Germline CDR1 is MGHDK and CDR2 is SYGVNS. CDR3 protein: CASRAGGYYNEQFF. The CDR3 DNA sequence: TGTGCCAGCCGAGCGGGAGGCTACTACAATGAGCAGTTCTTC.

CDR3 protein: CASTLGGTSYTGELFF. CDR3 DNA: TGTGCCAGCACCCTAGGCGGGACTAGCTATACCGGGGAGCTGTTTTTT. V is TRBV9 and J is TRBJ2-2; 9 positions match TRBD2. The V segment lost 6 bases and the J segment 5 bases; nucleotides outside the gene matches: 11. Germline lookup yields CDR1 SGDLS and CDR2 YYNGEE. This CDR3 has 16 amino acids.

The rearrangement links TRBV6-5 to TRBJ2-7; no reliable D call. The germline gives CDR1 MNHEY, CDR2 SVGAGI. The ends were cut back, 0 bases at V and 6 bases at J, with 9 bases in the middle. The CDR3 length is 13 residues. CDR3 in DNA: TGTGCCAGCAGTTACTCAAGTATGAGCGAGCAGTACTTC. Residues: CASSYSSMSEQYF.

The rearrangement joins TRBV28 to TRBJ1-5, with 7 bases matching TRBD1. This CDR3 region has 16 residues. In germline, CDR1 is MDHEN, CDR2 SYDVKM. Germline trimming cut 5 bases from V and 4 bases from J; bases unmatched to any gene: 11. The CDR3 bases are TGTGCCAGCAGTCAGCGGACAGGTCTCCCGAATCAGCCCCAGCATTTT. It yields the protein CASSQRTGLPNQPQHF.

This CDR3 is CASSIPLVVGVNTEAFF. The CDR3 DNA is TGTGCCAGTAGTATCCCCCTTGTGGTAGGCGTGAACACTGAAGCTTTCTTT. This chain uses TRBV19 with TRBJ1-1; D not certain. From germline, CDR1 is LNHDA and CDR2 SQIVND (reference sequence). The CDR3 spans 17 residues. Trimming shortened V by 3 bases and J by 0 bases, and 17 bases separated the two germline ends.

The gene calls are TRBV19 and TRBJ1-1, with D possibly TRBD1 on 6 matching bases. This CDR3 is built from 13 residues. The V end lost 7 bases, the J end lost 6 bases, and 15 bases lay between the germline ends. Germline CDR1 LNHDA, CDR2 SQIVND (reference sequence). CDR3 DNA sequence: TGTGCCAGTAAACTTACTTCAGGGGCTGAAGCTTTCTTT. The encoded protein is CASKLTSGAEAFF.